This T cell receptor beta chain was sequenced in a study of blood T cells in healthy people across ages (dated by TCRdb to between 2015 and 2016). Concerning the study at large: In model experiments, template switching captured about one uniquely barcoded TCR beta cDNA molecule for every two T cells. The study measured age-related changes in TCR beta repertoire diversity using deep sequencing normalized with unique cDNA molecular identifiers. The donors were divided into four age groups: young (average around 15 years), middle-aged (almost 40), aged (62) and long-lived (approximately 74). To avoid experimental bias, donors of different ages were spread randomly across the sequencing lanes. For two donors (one aged 18 to 30 and one aged 80 or older), the study analyzed two additional independent replicas of 1 million unique cDNA reads from the same blood draw. Overall study outcomes, separate from this receptor: Observed TCR beta diversity correlated strongly with the percentage of naive T cells measured by flow cytometry. As age increased, observed TCR beta diversity per million T cells dropped in a roughly linear way, and a significant reduction was already evident by age about 40. Because donor CMV infection status was unknown, age-related changes in expanded clonotypes were potentially confounded. Compared with the aged group, the long-lived group had more naive CD4+ T cells, fewer expanded clones and increased TCR diversity, suggesting age selection. Estimates of total diversity from one million sequenced T cells were regarded as lower bounds and underestimates. Bulk unsorted PBMC profiling prevented conclusive comparison of naive and antigen-experienced compartments.

The 39 donors, aged 6 to 90 years, were systemically healthy Caucasian individuals from Russia. Each donor gave 9 to 10 milliliters of peripheral blood, collected into EDTA-treated Vacutainer tubes. Ficoll-Paque density-gradient centrifugation was used to isolate PBMCs, with at least 6.5 million per sample. Trizol reagent was used to extract total RNA from PBMCs, with at least 5 micrograms per sample. For every donor, flow cytometry on a PBMC aliquot measured the percentage of naive CD45RAhigh/CD27high T cells. Its CDR3 holds 12 amino acids, cysteine through phenylalanine. Only the CDR3 portion is preserved as DNA: 36 bases, with reading frame beginning at the first base. V lost 6 bases and J lost 4 bases, and the count of bases not matched to a germline gene is 2. Libraries were constructed by 5' RACE. Reads for this sample came from an Illumina HiSeq 2500. A second 7 to 11 cycle PCR used a sample-barcoded 5' primer and a J-beta primer mix. Each TCR beta cDNA molecule received a unique molecular identifier from a template-switch 5' adaptor carrying 12 random nucleotides. Each sample yielded at least 2.5 million CDR3-containing paired-end reads. The Mint cDNA synthesis kit, primed by a TRBC-specific oligonucleotide, was used to synthesize first-strand cDNA from all RNA. All cDNA was treated with uracil-DNA glycosylase and then went through a first 18-cycle PCR with the universal primers M1SS and BC2_uni_R. Concerning the study's data processing: For normalization, 1 million high-quality reads, each with a distinct molecular identifier, were randomly selected from each sample. Reads with shared molecular identifiers were discarded instead of being binned into consensus sequences. CDR3 identification, clonotype clustering and error correction used MiTCR with a Q25 quality threshold and the strictest error-elimination algorithm. A nonparametric unseen species model with Euler transformation was used to estimate a lower bound on total TCR beta diversity. TCRdb reprocessed the public reads (quality trimming at Q25 with fastp, clone calling with MiXCR) and kept in-frame beta chains. Each CDR3 protein appears once, grouped with its most common genes and DNA. TCRdb assigned the V and J calls; the authors' analysis was not used. Recorded for this sample are 780,000 or so distinct CDR3 sequences; about 55% of them occurred a single time. The ten largest clonotypes hold roughly two fifths of the sample.

This clonotype was counted only a few times. Its antigen remains unidentified. No much larger clone is present one base from it, and per-base qualities are unavailable. The chain uses TRBV12-3 or TRBV12-4 and TRBJ1-2, with 7 bases in between that match TRBD1. Sequenced sample: blood. This clonotype was obtained from a man older than 75 in good health. Read as DNA, the sequence is TGTGCCAGCAGGGGGACAGTCTATGGCTACACCTTC. The encoded protein is CASRGTVYGYTF.